These 24 T cell receptor beta chains were all obtained from the same sample, sequenced in a study of CD8 T cells in ankylosing spondylitis. In TCRdb, the 5' RACE reads were re-called with MiXCR into one record per CDR3 protein. The table lists 200,000 to 250,000 distinct CDR3 sequences, under 12% of them singletons. Sequenced input: blood, either unsorted or a sorted T cell fraction (not recorded which). Receptors were obtained from a male donor with ankylosing spondylitis or in good health (not recorded which).

Many counts were recorded for this clonotype. In DNA form, the CDR3 reads TGTGCCAGCAGCTCAACGCCGGGATACACCATATATTTT. It is translated as CASSSTPGYTIYF. V usage is TRBV7-2 and J usage is TRBJ1-3; D unclear. V lost 4 bases and J 8 bases, leaving 12 bases between the germline ends. Germline assignment: CDR1 SGHTA and CDR2 FQGNSA. The CDR3 is 13 residues long. The full variable domain, in which reference TRBV7-2 and TRBJ1-3 provide the parts outside the CDR3, is GAGVSQSPSNKVTEKGKDVELRCDPISGHTALYWYRQSLGQGLEFLIYFQGNSAPDKSGLPSDRFSAERTGGSVSTLTIQRTQQEDSAVYLCASSSTPGYTIYFGEGSWLTVV.

This clonotype was seen many times. This rearrangement joins TRBV20-1 to TRBJ2-7; possible D gene TRBD1, 6 bases. Trimming shortened V by 5 bases and J by 6 bases, and 14 bases separated the two germline ends. The CDR3 extends over 12 amino acids. The germline V gene has CDR1 DFQATT and CDR2 SNEGSKA (reference sequence). The CDR3 DNA is TGCAGTGCTGGCATCGGACAGAGCGAGCAGTACTTC. This encodes CSAGIGQSEQYF.

This clonotype was picked up many times. The chain employs TRBV10-1 and TRBJ2-2, with 7 bases fitting TRBD1. CDR3 length equals 14 residues. CDR1 WNHNN and CDR2 SYGVQD come from the germline V gene (reference sequence). Losses at the gene ends were 7 bases for V and 0 bases for J; bases not matched to a gene: 2. The CDR3 spells CASTGQANTGELFF. CDR3 DNA: TGCGCCAGCACCGGACAGGCGAACACCGGGGAGCTGTTTTTT.

The sample holds a few counts of this clonotype. The genes are TRBV12-3 or TRBV12-4 and TRBJ1-1; D ambiguous. V was pared by 6 bases and J by 0 bases, with 8 bases between. The CDR3 totals 13 residues. The CDR3 here is CASRSSMNTEAFF. CDR3 sequence (DNA): TGTGCCAGCAGGTCCTCTATGAACACTGAAGCTTTCTTT.

This clonotype was recorded many times. V and J are TRBV3-1 and TRBJ1-1, with unresolved D. The V end was cut by 5 bases, the J end by 5 bases, with 9 bases between. The CDR3 is made up of 12 amino acids. Per the germline V gene, CDR1 is LGHDT and CDR2 is YNNKEL (reference sequence). DNA of the CDR3: TGTGCCAGCAGCAGAAGGGAGACTGAAGCTTTCTTT. Its protein is CASSRRETEAFF.

This chain uses TRBV7-2 with TRBJ2-1, with 10 bases aligning to TRBD2. This CDR3 comprises 17 residues. V trimming: 5 bases; J trimming: 5 bases; junction bases outside the gene matches: 12. Germline V gives CDR1 SGHTA, CDR2 FQGNSA. The CDR3 DNA is TGTGCCAGCAGCCCAATGGATAGCGGGGGGTCTGACAATGAGCAGTTCTTC. This translates into CASSPMDSGGSDNEQFF.

This clonotype was detected many times. CDR3 in amino acids: CASSLDGTSTDTQYF. The CDR3 bases are TGCGCCAGCAGCTTGGACGGGACTTCGACAGATACGCAGTATTTT. This chain connects TRBV5-1 to TRBJ2-3; possible D gene TRBD2, 6 bases. The CDR3 spans 15 residues. Germline V gives CDR1 SGHRS, CDR2 YFSETQ. Trimming took off 0 bases at V and 3 bases at J, with 11 bases between the two ends.

This clonotype was recorded at least ten times. The chain combines TRBV24-1 with TRBJ2-2; TRBD2 is a possible D gene (6 bases). Germline lookup yields CDR1 KGHDR and CDR2 SFDVKD. This CDR3 region has 14 residues. With 5 bases removed from V and 5 bases from J, the gap between germline ends came to 11 bases. The CDR3 DNA reads as TGTGCCACCAGTGCCTCGGGGGTTACCGGGGAGCTGTTTTTT. Protein: CATSASGVTGELFF.

This clonotype was observed at least ten times. The chain carries TRBV25-1 and TRBJ1-4; D possibly corresponds to TRBD1 (5 bases). CDR1 and CDR2 (germline): MGHDK, SYGVNS. The CDR3 is 14 amino acids. V lost 6 bases and J lost 5, with 13 bases in between. CDR3 sequence reads: CASSVGDVNEKLFF. CDR3 nucleotide sequence: TGTGCCAGCAGCGTAGGGGATGTAAATGAAAAACTGTTTTTT.

This clonotype was seen repeatedly, ten times or more. V and J are TRBV5-1 and TRBJ2-3; D call uncertain. V was clipped by 0 bases and J by 0 bases, with 8 bases between them. The CDR3 is 15 residues long. CDR1 and CDR2 from the germline V gene are SGHRS and YFSETQ. In nucleotides, the CDR3 is TGCGCCAGCAGCTTGGAGGTAGGCAGCACAGATACGCAGTATTTT. Protein: CASSLEVGSTDTQYF.

This clonotype occurred a few times. The chain links TRBV11-2 to TRBJ2-3; 7 bases map to TRBD2. Germline V lookup: CDR1 SGHAT, CDR2 FQNNGV. V was pared by 3 bases and J by 8 bases, with 5 bases of the junction left unmatched. The CDR3 length is 13 residues. The CDR3: CASSFVTSPTQYF. The CDR3 nucleotides read TGTGCCAGCAGCTTCGTGACTAGCCCTACGCAGTATTTT.

This clonotype was detected ten times or more. V and J are TRBV30 and TRBJ1-1, with a tentative D call TRBD1 (6 bases). Germline V lookup: CDR1 GTSNPN, CDR2 SVGIG (reference sequence). Trimming shortened V by 4 bases and J by 4 bases, and 13 bases separated the two germline ends. This CDR3 region has 13 residues. CDR3 residues: CAWTTGGFTEAFF. The CDR3 DNA follows: TGTGCCTGGACGACGGGGGGCTTCACTGAAGCTTTCTTT. The variable domain in full, with the rest retrieved from reference TRBV30 and TRBJ1-1, is SQTIHQWPATLVQPVGSPLSLECTVEGTSNPNLYWYRQAAGRGLQLLFYSVGIGQISSEVPQNLSASRPQDRQFILSSKKLLLSDSGFYLCAWTTGGFTEAFFGQGTRLTVV.

About this clonotype: A much larger clone lies a single base off, so this may be a read error. CDR3 coding DNA: TGCGCCAGCAGCCAAGGAGGCGCGGGACAGGGAGGCGACTACACCTTC. Translated: CASSQGGAGQGGDYTF. The genes are TRBV4-1 and TRBJ1-2; 9 nucleotides align to TRBD1. The J segment lost 10 bases and the V segment lost 1 base, leaving 13 bases of the junction unmatched. Germline V gene data show CDR1 as MGHRA and CDR2 as YSYEKL. This CDR3 region has 16 residues.

Ten or more counts support this clonotype. This rearrangement joins TRBV7-2 to TRBJ1-2; D may be TRBD1 (5 bases). The CDR3 length is 14 residues. V was trimmed by 1 base and J by 6 bases, leaving 12 bases between them. Germline CDR1 and CDR2: SGHTA and FQGNSA. The CDR3 loop is CASSLGRGTHGYTF. In DNA, the CDR3 is TGTGCCAGCAGCTTAGGAAGAGGGACCCATGGCTACACCTTC.

This clonotype was picked up many times. J is TRBJ2-3 and V is TRBV30; maybe TRBD1 (6 bases). This CDR3 has 14 residues. Germline V lookup: CDR1 GTSNPN, CDR2 SVGIG (reference sequence). Trimming removed 2 bases at V and 0 bases at J, with 9 bases between. CDR3 coding DNA: TGTGCCTGGAGTACAGGGCCCAGCACAGATACGCAGTATTTT. Translating it yields CAWSTGPSTDTQYF.

This clonotype has a count of ten or more. The chain links TRBV20-1 to TRBJ1-5, with D perhaps TRBD1 (5 bases). CDR1 and CDR2 from the germline V gene are DFQATT and SNEGSKA (reference sequence). This CDR3 region has 14 residues. Trimming stripped 2 bases from V and 4 bases from J, with 12 bases between. The DNA for the CDR3 is TGCAGTGCTAGATCCGGGACCGTGAATCAGCCCCAGCATTTT. This translates into CSARSGTVNQPQHF.

This clonotype has only a few counts. The V and J genes are TRBV7-2 and TRBJ2-7; 7 bases are a match to TRBD2. CDR1 SGHTA and CDR2 FQGNSA come from the germline V gene. Losses at the gene ends were 6 bases for V and 3 bases for J; bases not matched to a gene: 2. The CDR3 extends over 12 amino acids. This chain's CDR3 is CASSWEGYEQYF. The CDR3 DNA sequence: TGTGCCAGCAGTTGGGAGGGCTACGAGCAGTACTTC.

This clonotype was counted many times. The genes are TRBV24-1 and TRBJ1-6, with 8 bases aligning to TRBD1. Germline V gives CDR1 KGHDR, CDR2 SFDVKD. The CDR3 has 15 residues. V gave up 0 bases and J gave up 7 bases; unmatched junction bases: 1. This CDR3 is CATSDLRTGNSPLHF. CDR3 DNA sequence: TGTGCCACCAGTGATTTGAGGACAGGGAATTCACCCCTCCACTTT.

This clonotype showed up many times. The chain couples TRBV10-3 to TRBJ2-7; D could derive from TRBD1 or TRBD2 (7 bases each). This CDR3 is built from 16 residues. V was shortened by 7 bases and J by 2 bases, with 21 bases between the two germline ends. In germline, CDR1 is ENHRY, CDR2 SYGVKD. CDR3 residues: CAINTGAGLGTYEQYF. CDR3 sequence (DNA): TGTGCCATCAATACAGGGGCTGGACTAGGTACCTACGAGCAGTACTTC.

In this sample, this clonotype turned up a few times. This chain uses TRBV3-1 with TRBJ2-3; 7 bases agree with TRBD1. The CDR3 length is 15 residues. Trimming cost V 1 base and J 2 bases; bases outside gene matches: 3. Germline-derived CDR1 and CDR2 are LGHDT and YNNKEL (reference sequence). The DNA for the CDR3 is TGTGCCAGCAGCCAAGGGACAGGTTTCACAGATACGCAGTATTTT. Its protein product is CASSQGTGFTDTQYF.

This clonotype showed up many times. The chain has TRBV4-1 and TRBJ2-2; TRBD1 matches 9 bases. The V gene's germline CDR1 is MGHRA and CDR2 YSYEKL. The V and J ends lost 1 base and 3 bases, in that order; junction bases with no gene match: 6. This CDR3 is 17 amino acids long. The CDR3 is CASSQAVTGGDTGELFF. Here the CDR3 DNA reads TGCGCCAGCAGCCAAGCGGTGACAGGGGGGGACACCGGGGAGCTGTTTTTT.

This clonotype occurred a few times. The chain uses TRBV20-1 and TRBJ1-2; D is undetermined. Germline CDR1 DFQATT, CDR2 SNEGSKA (reference sequence). The CDR3 has 14 amino acids. Trimming took off 1 base at V and 6 bases at J, with 15 bases between the two ends. Here the CDR3 reads CSARAPLVVDGYTF. CDR3 nucleotides: TGCAGTGCTAGAGCTCCGCTGGTGGTGGATGGCTACACCTTC.

This clonotype appeared a few times. The DNA for the CDR3 is TGCAGTGCTAGAGATAGGCTAGCGGGAAGCCACGAGCAGTACTTC. Protein sequence: CSARDRLAGSHEQYF. The V call is TRBV20-1, the J call TRBJ2-7; 9 bases fit TRBD2. V lost 0 bases to trimming and J lost 5 bases; unmatched junction nucleotides: 8. CDR1 and CDR2 from the germline V gene are DFQATT and SNEGSKA (reference sequence). This CDR3 contains 15 residues.

This clonotype was seen only once. V is TRBV6-1 and J is TRBJ2-7; 9 bases map to TRBD1. The V and J ends lost 6 bases and 9 bases, in that order; junction bases with no gene match: 15. Germline V CDR1 and CDR2: MNHNS, SASEGT. The CDR3 totals 15 residues. CDR3 sequence: CASSPVKDRGDAQYF. CDR3 DNA sequence: TGTGCCAGCAGCCCCGTTAAGGACAGGGGAGACGCGCAGTACTTC.